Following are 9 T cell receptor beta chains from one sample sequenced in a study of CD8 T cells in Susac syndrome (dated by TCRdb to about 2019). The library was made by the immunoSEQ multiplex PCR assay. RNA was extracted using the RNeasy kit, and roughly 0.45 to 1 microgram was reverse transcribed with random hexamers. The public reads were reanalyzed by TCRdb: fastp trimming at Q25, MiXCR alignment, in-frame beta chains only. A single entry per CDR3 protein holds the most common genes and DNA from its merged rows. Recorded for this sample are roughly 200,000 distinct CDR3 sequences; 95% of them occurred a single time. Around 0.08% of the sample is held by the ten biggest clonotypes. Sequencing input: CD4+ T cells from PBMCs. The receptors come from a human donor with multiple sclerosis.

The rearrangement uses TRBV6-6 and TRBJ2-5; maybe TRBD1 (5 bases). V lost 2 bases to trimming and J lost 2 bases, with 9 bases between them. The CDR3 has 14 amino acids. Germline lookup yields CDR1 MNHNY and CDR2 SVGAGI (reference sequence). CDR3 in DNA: TGTGCCAGCAGTTACGGCGACAGTCAAGAGACCCAGTACTTC. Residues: CASSYGDSQETQYF.

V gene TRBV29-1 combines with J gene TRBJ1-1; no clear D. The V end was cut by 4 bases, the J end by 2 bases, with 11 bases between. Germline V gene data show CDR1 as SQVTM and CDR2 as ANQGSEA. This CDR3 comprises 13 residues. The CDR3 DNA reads TGCAGCGTTGTCCGGTCAGGTAACACTGAAGCTTTCTTT. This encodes CSVVRSGNTEAFF.

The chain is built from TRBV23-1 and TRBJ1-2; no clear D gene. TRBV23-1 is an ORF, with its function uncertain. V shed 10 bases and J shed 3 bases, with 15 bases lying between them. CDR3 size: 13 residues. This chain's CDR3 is CATKTSHDYGYTF. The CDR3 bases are TGCGCCACGAAAACAAGTCACGACTATGGCTACACCTTC.

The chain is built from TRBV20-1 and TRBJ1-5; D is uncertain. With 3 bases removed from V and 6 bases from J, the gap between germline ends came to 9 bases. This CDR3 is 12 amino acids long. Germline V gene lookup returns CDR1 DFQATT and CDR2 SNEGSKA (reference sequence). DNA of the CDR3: TGCAGTGCTAGTTCCCCCTTTCAGCCCCAGCATTTT. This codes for CSASSPFQPQHF.

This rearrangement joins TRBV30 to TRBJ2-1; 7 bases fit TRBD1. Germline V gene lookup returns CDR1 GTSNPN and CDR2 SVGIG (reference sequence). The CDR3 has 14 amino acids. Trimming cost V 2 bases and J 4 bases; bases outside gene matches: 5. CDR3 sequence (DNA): TGTGCCTGGAGTTTAGGGGGACAGTACAATGAGCAGTTCTTC. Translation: CAWSLGGQYNEQFF.

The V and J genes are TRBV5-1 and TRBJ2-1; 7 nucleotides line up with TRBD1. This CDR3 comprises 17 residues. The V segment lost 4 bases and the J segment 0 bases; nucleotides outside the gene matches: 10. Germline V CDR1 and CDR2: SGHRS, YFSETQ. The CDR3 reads CASSAASGQPSYNEQFF. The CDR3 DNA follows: TGCGCCAGCAGCGCGGCCTCGGGACAGCCCTCCTACAATGAGCAGTTCTTC.

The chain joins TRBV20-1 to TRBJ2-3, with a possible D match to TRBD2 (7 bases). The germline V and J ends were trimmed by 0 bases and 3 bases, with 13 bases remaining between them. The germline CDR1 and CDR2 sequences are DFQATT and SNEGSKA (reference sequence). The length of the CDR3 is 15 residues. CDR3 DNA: TGCAGTGCTAGAGACTTCGGGGGGCGGACAGATACGCAGTATTTT. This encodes CSARDFGGRTDTQYF.

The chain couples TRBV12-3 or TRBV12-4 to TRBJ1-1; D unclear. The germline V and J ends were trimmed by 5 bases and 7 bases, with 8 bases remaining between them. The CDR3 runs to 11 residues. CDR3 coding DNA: TGTGCCAGCAGTCCGACGCTTGAAGCTTTCTTT. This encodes CASSPTLEAFF.

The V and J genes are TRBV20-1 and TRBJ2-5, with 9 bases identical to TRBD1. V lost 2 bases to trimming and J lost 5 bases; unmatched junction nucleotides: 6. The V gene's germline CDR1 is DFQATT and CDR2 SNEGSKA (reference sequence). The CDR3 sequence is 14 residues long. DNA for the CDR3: TGCAGTGCTAGATTCGGGACAGGGTACGAGACCCAGTACTTC. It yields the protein CSARFGTGYETQYF.